This TCR beta chain stems from a study of CXCR3-negative and CXCR3-positive naive CD8 T cells. The TRB libraries of cDNA were built by UMI-labeled 5' RACE. TCRdb re-called the 5' RACE reads; every CDR3 protein appears as one record, without DNA. This sample contains some 130,000 distinct CDR3 sequences. The CDR3 covers 13 residues. Germline V CDR1 and CDR2: SGHTA, FQGNSA. Findings and limits, study-wide: Naive cells positive for CXCR3 carried more hydrophobic TRB CDR3s than CXCR3-negative ones. Memory CD8+ cells had much lower diversity, and both naive subsets had comparably high diversity. Cryopreserved cells showed partially decreased CXCR3 expression, and most assays used fresh PBMCs.

Triplicate sorting captured about 300,000 cells each from every CD8+ T cell subset. As regards this clonotype: Its matching antigen is unknown.

This receptor was taken from a human donor in good health. Some clones in this sample may be carry-over from other donors' samples. Sequencing input: naive CXCR3- CD8+ T cells from blood. Subset reported: CD45RO-CCR7+CD27+CD95- naive CD8+ T cells lacking CXCR3 (TNR3-). The chain joins TRBV7-2 to TRBJ2-1; TCRdb picks TRBD1, but there is no DNA to check that call. The CDR3 region is CASSYPGHNEQLF.